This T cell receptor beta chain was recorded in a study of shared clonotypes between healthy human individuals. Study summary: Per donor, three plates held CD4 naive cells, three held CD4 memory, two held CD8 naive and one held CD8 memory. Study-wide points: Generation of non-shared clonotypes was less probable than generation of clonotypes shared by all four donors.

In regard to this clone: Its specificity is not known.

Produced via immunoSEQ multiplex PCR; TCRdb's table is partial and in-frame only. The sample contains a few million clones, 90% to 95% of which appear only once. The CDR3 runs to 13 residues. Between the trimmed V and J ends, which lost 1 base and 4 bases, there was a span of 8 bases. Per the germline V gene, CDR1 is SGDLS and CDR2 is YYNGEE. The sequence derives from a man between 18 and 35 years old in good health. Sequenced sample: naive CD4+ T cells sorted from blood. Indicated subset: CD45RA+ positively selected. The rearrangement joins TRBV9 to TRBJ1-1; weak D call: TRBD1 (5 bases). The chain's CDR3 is CASSVNQGTEAFF. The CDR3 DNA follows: TGTGCCAGCAGCGTAAATCAGGGCACTGAAGCTTTCTTT.